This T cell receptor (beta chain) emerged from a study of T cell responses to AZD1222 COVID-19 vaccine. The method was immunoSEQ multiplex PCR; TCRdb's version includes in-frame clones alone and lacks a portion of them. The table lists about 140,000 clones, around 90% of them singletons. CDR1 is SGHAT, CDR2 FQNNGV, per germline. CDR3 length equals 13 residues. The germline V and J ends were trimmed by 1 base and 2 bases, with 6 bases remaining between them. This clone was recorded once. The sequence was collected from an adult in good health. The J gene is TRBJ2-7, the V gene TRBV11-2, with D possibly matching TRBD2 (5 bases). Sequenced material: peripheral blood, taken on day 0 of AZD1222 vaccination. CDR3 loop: CASSLGEPYEQYF. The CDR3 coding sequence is TGTGCCAGCAGCTTAGGGGAGCCCTACGAGCAGTACTTC.